The clone carrying this T cell receptor beta chain appeared many times. Its antigen is currently unknown. The CDR3 covers 14 residues. The germline CDR1 and CDR2 sequences are MRHNA and SNTAGT. Trimming stripped 4 bases from V and 1 base from J, with 5 bases between. These data are taken from a study of identical twins. Points from the study as a whole: Cord blood beta clonotypes that were abundant carried fewer insertions, and memory repertoires showed no such trend. Models underestimated how often monozygotic twins shared out-of-frame TCR alpha.

A universal primer binding site was introduced by template switching. The final cDNA contained unique molecular identifiers. TCRdb recomputed calls from the 5' RACE reads with MiXCR, one row per CDR3 protein. The sample includes hundreds of thousands of distinct CDR3 sequences, about 12% seen only once; the top ten take around 1.5%. This sample also appeared in a second study, on yellow fever vaccine responses in identical twins. That paper states: Reported findings indicate that twins' vaccine T cell responses seemed partially convergent, partially personalized.

The clonotype comes from a woman aged 18-29 years in good health. Sequencing was performed on PBMCs. This chain connects TRBV6-4 to TRBJ2-6; weak D call: TRBD2 (5 bases). The CDR3 nucleotides are TGTGCCAGCAGTGGGACTTCTGGGGCCAACGTCCTGACTTTC. It is translated as CASSGTSGANVLTF.